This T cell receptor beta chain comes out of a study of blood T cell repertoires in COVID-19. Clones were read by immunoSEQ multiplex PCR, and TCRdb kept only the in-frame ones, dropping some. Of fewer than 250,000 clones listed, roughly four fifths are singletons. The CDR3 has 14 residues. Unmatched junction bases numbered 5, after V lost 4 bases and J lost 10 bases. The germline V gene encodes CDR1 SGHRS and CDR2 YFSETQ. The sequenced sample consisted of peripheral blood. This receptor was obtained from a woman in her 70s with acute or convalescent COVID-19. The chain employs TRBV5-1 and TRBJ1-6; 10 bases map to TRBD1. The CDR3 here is CASSIGQGVSPLHF. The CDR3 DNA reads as TGCGCCAGCAGCATAGGACAGGGGGTCTCACCCCTCCACTTT.